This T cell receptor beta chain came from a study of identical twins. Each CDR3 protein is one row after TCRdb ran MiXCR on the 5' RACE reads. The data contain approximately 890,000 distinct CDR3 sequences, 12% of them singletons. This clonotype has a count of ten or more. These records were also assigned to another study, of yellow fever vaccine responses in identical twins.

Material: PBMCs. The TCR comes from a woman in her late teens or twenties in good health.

The CDR3 reads CASSAGETQYF. The CDR3 bases are TGTGCCAGCAGCGCAGGGGAGACCCAGTACTTC. V is TRBV9 and J is TRBJ2-5, with a weak D call TRBD1 (5 bases). The V gene's germline CDR1 is SGDLS and CDR2 YYNGEE. V was cut by 3 bases and J by 5 bases, with 5 bases left in between. This CDR3 comprises 11 residues.